This TCR beta chain is drawn from a study of STAT5B mutations in CD4+ large granular lymphocyte leukemia (dated by TCRdb to between 2020 and 2023). General notes on the study: Among the healthy controls, the CDR3 'QG' motif was associated with a particular HLA allele. The study compared the TCRbeta repertoires of patients with CD4+ T-cell large granular lymphocyte leukemia against the TCRbeta repertoires of healthy blood donors. Flow cytometry performed on FACSCanto II or FACSVerse showed that the purified fractions had more than 95% purity among lymphocytes. Study-wide conclusions, independent of this receptor: Data were not HLA-matched; higher clonality in CD4+ versus CD8+ T-LGLL could reflect the relatively small sample size. Greater clonality appeared to be present in CD4-sorted patient repertoires than in healthy CD4+ repertoires, and the difference was retained after the putative leukemic clones were removed. The main leukemic clonotypes were found to be private to each patient, although about a quarter of the main leukemic clonotypes were detected at low frequency in the non-leukemic repertoires of other patients. Enrichment of TRBV06-family usage was observed among the top patient clones (8/27) relative to healthy controls (2/35).

The immunoSEQ assay at survey resolution was used to sequence TCRbeta rearrangements from genomic DNA. Per the authors' processing: In the TCR sequencing data, the lowest productive clonotype frequency that could be detected was 2.59 x 10-5. Analyses included only productive TCRbeta rearrangements, meaning complete and in-frame sequences. Simpson clonality, calculated in the immunoSEQ Analyzer version 3.0, was used as the measure of sample clonality. Based on frequency, clones were grouped as very rare, small, medium, large (1-20%) or hyperexpanded (>20%). Generation probabilities were estimated with OLGA 1.2.3, V-gene circos plots were made with VDJtools, specificities were searched in VDJdb, and CDR3 motifs were identified with GLIPH. TCRdb re-hosts the immuneACCESS table, in-frame sequences only. Its copies lack some clones; in the studies checked, an unresolved V gene accounts for under half of them, and the cause for the rest is not known. V, J and clone size were drawn from that table, and D and trimming were deduced from the DNA. This sample is represented by 30,000 or so clones; approximately 80% of them were singletons. The ten largest clones take up about 2.1% of the sample.

The healthy controls were over 30 blood donors, and the buffy coats of these donors were supplied by the Finnish Red Cross blood service. All TCR-sequenced material derived from peripheral blood: patient blood samples and healthy donor buffy coats. Ficoll-Hypaque gradient centrifugation was used to isolate peripheral blood mononuclear cells. Magnetic purification was used to isolate CD4+ cells from the buffy coats of the healthy controls. Genomic DNA was extracted with the Gentra Puregene Cell and Tissue kit and quantified on a Qubit 2.0 fluorometer. The table lists this clone with a few counts. Its antigen is not yet known. Base-call qualities are not available, and no considerably larger clone is one nucleotide away. Per the germline V gene (reference sequence), LNHNV is the CDR1 and YYDKDF is the CDR2. The cysteine opens and the phenylalanine closes a CDR3 of 14 amino acids. Of all the DNA, just the CDR3 is kept, 42 bases in frame from base 1. V is trimmed back by 4 bases and J by 3 bases, and the junction contains 6 bases that no gene match accounts for.

The specimen sequenced was CD4+ T cells from blood buffy coats. The source of this sequence is a human donor in good health. The sequence is built from TRBV15 and TRBJ2-7; TRBD2 aligns with 7 central bases. The CDR3 loop reads CATSKGGSSYEQYF. The DNA is TGTGCCACCAGCAAAGGCGGGAGCAGCTACGAGCAGTACTTC.